The 22 T cell receptor beta chains in this list originate from one sample, sequenced in a study of cytomegalovirus exposure and HLA in healthy donors. The PCR used 60 Vbeta and 13 Jbeta primers. This table comes from immunoSEQ multiplex PCR, and its TCRdb copy is limited to in-frame clones, with some not included. The sample shows approximately 190,000 clones, approximately 81% of them seen only once. Sequencing was performed on PBMCs. The receptors here all came from a man aged 50-59 years in good health and CMV-seronegative.

This clone was seen once. The CDR3 bases are TGTGCCAGCAGCGTAGCAGACAGGGGGCGCTGCGGCTACACCTTC. Translating it yields CASSVADRGRCGYTF. This chain uses TRBV9 with TRBJ1-2; 10 bases align to TRBD1. CDR1 and CDR2 from the germline V gene are SGDLS and YYNGEE. J was trimmed by 8 bases and V by 0 bases; bases with no gene match: 7. This CDR3 is 15 amino acids long.

This chain joins TRBV27 and TRBJ2-1, with D tentatively TRBD2 (5 bases). V was cut by 6 bases and J by 0 bases, with 15 bases left in between. CDR1 MNHEY and CDR2 SMNVEV come from the germline V gene (reference sequence). This CDR3 region has 16 residues. The CDR3 DNA reads as TGTGCCAGCAGCACAAGAGTGGGGAGCTCCTACAATGAGCAGTTCTTC. Encoded protein: CASSTRVGSSYNEQFF.

The chain carries TRBV9 and TRBJ1-1, with 7 bases identical to TRBD1. This CDR3 has 14 amino acids. Trimming took 5 bases from V and 3 from J; bases not matched to a gene: 7. The germline V gene has CDR1 SGDLS and CDR2 YYNGEE. CDR3 loop: CASRPPTGDTEAFF. The DNA of the CDR3 is TGTGCCAGCAGGCCACCCACAGGGGACACTGAAGCTTTCTTT. The full variable domain, rest sourced from reference TRBV9 and TRBJ1-1, is DSGVTQTPKHLITATGQRVTLRCSPRSGDLSVYWYQQSLDQGLQFLIQYYNGEERAKGNILERFSAQQFPDLHSELNLSSLELGDSALYFCASRPPTGDTEAFFGQGTRLTVV.

This clone was counted once. The chain uses TRBV5-4 and TRBJ1-2; TRBD1 is a possible D gene (5 bases). This CDR3 spans 16 amino acids. Between the trimmed V and J ends, which lost 7 bases and 2 bases, there was a span of 21 bases. The germline V gene has CDR1 SGHNT and CDR2 YYREEE (reference sequence). CDR3 sequence (DNA): TGTGCCAGCTACCAGAAAGCAAACAGGATGAACTATGGCTACACCTTC. Its translation is CASYQKANRMNYGYTF.

In this sample, this clone turned up once. The rearrangement uses TRBV12-5 and TRBJ1-1; 10 nucleotides agree with TRBD1. CDR3 size: 12 residues. With V trimmed by 7 bases and J by 6 bases, 2 bases remained unmatched. Germline V lookup: CDR1 LGHNT, CDR2 FRNRAP. The CDR3, as DNA: TGTGCTAGTGACGGACAGGGGGCTGAAGCTTTCTTT. This codes for CASDGQGAEAFF. Full variable domain (missing parts from reference TRBV12-5 and TRBJ1-1): DARVTQTPRHKVTEMGQEVTMRCQPILGHNTVFWYRQTMMQGLELLAYFRNRAPLDDSGMPKDRFSAEMPDATLATLKIQPSEPRDSAVYFCASDGQGAEAFFGQGTRLTVV.

The J gene is TRBJ1-4, the V gene TRBV18; D perhaps matches TRBD1 (6 bases). This CDR3 region has 14 residues. V lost 4 bases and J lost 8, with 14 bases in between. The germline CDR1 and CDR2 sequences are KGHSH and LQKENI. CDR3: CASSRQAGGEKLFF. As DNA, the CDR3 is TGTGCCAGCTCACGACAGGCTGGGGGCGAAAAACTGTTTTTT.

CDR3 in amino acids: CASTTTKLVHQETQYF. In nucleotides, the CDR3 is TGTGCCAGCACCACAACCAAACTAGTCCACCAAGAGACCCAGTACTTC. This rearrangement joins TRBV7-8 to TRBJ2-5, with TRBD2 as a possible D gene (5 bases). Germline assignment: CDR1 SGHVS and CDR2 FQNEAQ. V was trimmed by 7 bases and J by 0 bases, leaving 18 bases between them. The CDR3 spans 16 residues.

The sample holds a few counts of this clone. The chain recombines TRBV9 with TRBJ1-2; TRBD1 matches at 9 bases. V shed 0 bases, J shed 6 bases, and the junction held 9 bases outside the gene matches. The CDR3 spans 16 residues. Germline V gives CDR1 SGDLS, CDR2 YYNGEE. The CDR3 coding sequence is TGTGCCAGCAGCGTAGGACATGGGGACAGGGCCCATGGCTACACCTTC. It encodes CASSVGHGDRAHGYTF.

The chain has TRBV7-9 and TRBJ2-1; the match to TRBD1 covers 9 bases. The CDR3 is made up of 14 amino acids. J was trimmed by 7 bases and V by 1 base; bases with no gene match: 2. Germline V gives CDR1 SEHNR, CDR2 FQNEAQ (reference sequence). This CDR3 reads CASSLGTGDNEQFF. For the CDR3, the DNA is TGTGCCAGCAGCTTAGGGACAGGGGATAATGAGCAGTTCTTC.

The chain recombines TRBV6-1 with TRBJ2-3; TRBD1 is a possible D gene (5 bases). Germline V CDR1 and CDR2: MNHNS, SASEGT. The length of the CDR3 is 13 residues. The V gene lost 7 bases and the J gene lost 0 bases, with 8 bases spanning the gap. The CDR3 DNA reads TGTGCCAGCAAGGGGCTAAGCACAGATACGCAGTATTTT. It codes for CASKGLSTDTQYF.

The chain couples TRBV29-1 to TRBJ2-3; 7 nucleotides align to TRBD1. The length of the CDR3 is 15 residues. Unmatched junction bases numbered 7, after V lost 1 base and J lost 3 bases. Germline assignment: CDR1 SQVTM and CDR2 ANQGSEA. CDR3 DNA: TGCAGCGTTGAAGGCGAGGGGGCAAGGACAGATACGCAGTATTTT. Translated: CSVEGEGARTDTQYF.

J is TRBJ2-5 and V is TRBV7-9; TRBD1 agrees at 11 bases. Germline trimming cut 3 bases from V and 5 bases from J; bases unmatched to any gene: 2. The CDR3 runs to 14 residues. Germline lookup yields CDR1 SEHNR and CDR2 FQNEAQ (reference sequence). The CDR3 DNA reads as TGTGCCAGCAGCTTGGACAGGGGGCTTGAGACCCAGTACTTC. Translating it yields CASSLDRGLETQYF.

A single count supports this clone. The chain is built from TRBV6-1 and TRBJ1-3, with D maybe TRBD1 (5 bases). In germline, CDR1 is MNHNS, CDR2 SASEGT. The CDR3 is 14 amino acids. With 6 bases removed from V and 4 bases from J, the gap between germline ends came to 13 bases. The CDR3 region has the DNA TGTGCCAGCAGGGGTCAGGGTACAGGAAACACCATATATTTT. Residues: CASRGQGTGNTIYF.

This clone was counted once. J is TRBJ2-3 and V is TRBV5-6, with D hard to call. V was cut by 3 bases and J by 1 base, with 12 bases left in between. The germline V gene encodes CDR1 SGHDT and CDR2 YYEEEE. There are 15 residues in the CDR3. DNA of the CDR3: TGTGCCAGCAGCTCGTCCCGGGTCCGCACAGATACGCAGTATTTT. Protein sequence: CASSSSRVRTDTQYF.

In its sample, this clone was seen a few times. The chain recombines TRBV25-1 with TRBJ2-1; D not certain. CDR3 size: 14 residues. CDR1 and CDR2 (germline): MGHDK, SYGVNS. V lost 5 bases, J lost 4 bases, and 12 bases lay in between. The CDR3 bases are TGTGCCAGCAGTAATATCGTCTCGTACAATGAGCAGTTCTTC. Protein: CASSNIVSYNEQFF.

This chain joins TRBV9 and TRBJ2-5, with D unclear. The assigned J gene may be wrong: the sequence end matches TRBJ2-7 better. The germline CDR1 and CDR2 sequences are SGDLS and YYNGEE. CDR3 size: 13 residues. This CDR3 is CASSVGGHYEQYF. For the CDR3, the DNA is TGTGCCAGCAGCGTAGGTGGCCACTACGAGCAGTACTTC.

As concerns this clone: The germline gene is not matched at one end of the junction; a read error may be the cause. CDR3 protein: CASSESGLFVTQYF. The CDR3 region has the DNA TGTGCCAGCAGCGAATCCGGACTATTCGTTACGCAGTATTTT. The chain uses TRBV25-1 and TRBJ2-3; TRBD2 is a possible D gene (6 bases). Germline CDR1 reads MGHDK; CDR2 reads SYGVNS. This CDR3 spans 14 amino acids.

The chain employs TRBV7-2 and TRBJ2-3; TRBD2 matches 8 bases. Looked up from germline, CDR1 is SGHTA and CDR2 is FQGNSA. Germline trimming cut 3 bases from V and 6 bases from J; bases unmatched to any gene: 2. The CDR3 is 13 residues long. The CDR3 loop is CASSFRGGDTQYF. DNA for the CDR3: TGTGCCAGCAGCTTTCGGGGGGGGGATACGCAGTATTTT.

A note on this clone: At one end the junction does not follow the germline gene, possibly because of a read error. The V gene is TRBV7-7, the J gene TRBJ2-5, with a possible D match to TRBD1 (5 bases). Per germline, CDR1 SSHAT and CDR2 FNYEAQ (reference sequence). The CDR3 runs to 14 residues. The CDR3, as DNA: TGTGCTAGCAGCCAGATTGACAGACAAGAGACCCAGTACTTC. Encoded protein: CASSQIDRQETQYF.

The chain employs TRBV5-1 and TRBJ1-4, with 9 bases identical to TRBD1. CDR3 length equals 15 residues. The junction had 6 bases not matched to a gene; V was cut back by 1 base and J by 8 bases. Germline CDR1 is SGHRS and CDR2 is YFSETQ. CDR3 bases: TGCGCCAGCAGCTTGTGGGACAGGGAAGGGGAAAAACTGTTTTTT. Its translation is CASSLWDREGEKLFF.

This sequence joins TRBV9 and TRBJ2-2, with D possibly being TRBD2 (5 bases). V was clipped by 5 bases and J by 3 bases, with 11 bases between them. Germline CDR1 SGDLS, CDR2 YYNGEE. This CDR3 is built from 14 residues. This CDR3 reads CASRGGLDTGELFF. The CDR3 nucleotides read TGTGCCAGCAGAGGCGGGCTAGACACCGGGGAGCTGTTTTTT.

The rearrangement links TRBV7-2 to TRBJ1-4; 7 nucleotides match TRBD1. Germline V gives CDR1 SGHTA, CDR2 FQGNSA. This CDR3 spans 13 amino acids. V shed 3 bases and J 7 bases; nucleotides not matched to a gene: 2. The CDR3 nucleotides are TGTGCCAGCAGCTTCGGGACAGCTGAAAAACTGTTTTTT. This encodes CASSFGTAEKLFF.